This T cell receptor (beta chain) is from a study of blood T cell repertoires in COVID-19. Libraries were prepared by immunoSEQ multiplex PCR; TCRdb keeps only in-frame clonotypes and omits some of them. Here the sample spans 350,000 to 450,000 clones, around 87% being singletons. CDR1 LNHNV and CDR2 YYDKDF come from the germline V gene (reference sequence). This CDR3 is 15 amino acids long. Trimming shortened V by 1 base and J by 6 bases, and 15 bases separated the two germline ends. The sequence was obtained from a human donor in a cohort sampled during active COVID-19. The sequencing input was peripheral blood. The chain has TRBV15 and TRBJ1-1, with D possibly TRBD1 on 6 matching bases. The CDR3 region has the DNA TGTGCCACCAGCAGAGCGACCCAGGGGAGGGCTGAAGCTTTCTTT. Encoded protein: CATSRATQGRAEAFF.